These T cell receptor beta chains were read from a single sample in a study of T cell changes during pregnancy in multiple sclerosis. Using immunoSEQ multiplex PCR, the repertoire was profiled, and TCRdb retains in-frame clones only, with some absent. Here the sample spans roughly 48,000 clones, 80% to 95% being singletons. The sequenced sample was CD4+ T cells from peripheral blood mononuclear cells, obtained in the second trimester of pregnancy. These receptors all come from a female donor in good health, enrolled as a control in a pregnancy study. Both conserved end residues are part of each CDR3. The D gene is left open where the match is weak. Clone sizes are given selectively: once, few, many, or a class where the clone is expanded.

j_gene: TRBJ2-1; d_gene: .; v_gene: TRBV28; abundance: .; CDR3aa: CASSLPSRNNEQFF; CDR3nt: TGTGCCAGCAGTTTACCCTCCAGAAACAATGAGCAGTTCTTC
j_gene: TRBJ2-2; d_gene: TRBD2; v_gene: TRBV11-2; abundance: .; CDR3aa: CASSLSGSRGTGELFF; CDR3nt: TGTGCCAGCAGCCTGAGCGGGAGTAGAGGAACCGGGGAGCTGTTTTTT
j_gene: TRBJ2-6; d_gene: .; v_gene: TRBV10-3; abundance: .; CDR3aa: CAIRFEVVAGANVLTF; CDR3nt: TGTGCCATCAGGTTCGAGGTGGTCGCTGGGGCCAACGTCCTGACTTTC
j_gene: TRBJ1-1; d_gene: TRBD1; v_gene: TRBV19; abundance: .; CDR3aa: CASSFDPGQGANTEAFF; CDR3nt: TGTGCCAGTAGTTTCGACCCGGGACAGGGGGCGAACACTGAAGCTTTCTTT
j_gene: TRBJ1-2; d_gene: .; v_gene: TRBV4-3; abundance: once; CDR3aa: CASSQVVTPHLRGSYGYTF; CDR3nt: TGCGCCAGCAGCCAAGTTGTAACTCCTCATCTCCGCGGTTCTTATGGCTACACCTTC
j_gene: TRBJ2-5; d_gene: .; v_gene: TRBV18; abundance: .; CDR3aa: CASSGRGVEETQYF; CDR3nt: TGTGCCAGCTCCGGCAGGGGGGTGGAAGAGACCCAGTACTTC
j_gene: TRBJ2-5; d_gene: TRBD1; v_gene: TRBV28; abundance: .; CDR3aa: CASRDREGETQYF; CDR3nt: TGTGCCAGCCGGGACAGGGAGGGCGAGACCCAGTACTTC
j_gene: TRBJ2-2; d_gene: TRBD2; v_gene: TRBV27; abundance: .; CDR3aa: CASSRGGVMFGELFF; CDR3nt: TGTGCCAGCAGCCGGGGGGGGGTTATGTTCGGGGAGCTGTTTTTT
j_gene: TRBJ2-2; d_gene: .; v_gene: TRBV10-2; abundance: .; CDR3aa: CASRAGGISAPAVRRESGELFF; CDR3nt: .
j_gene: TRBJ2-7; d_gene: .; v_gene: TRBV7-2; abundance: .; CDR3aa: CASGDRLSYEQYF; CDR3nt: TGTGCCAGCGGAGACAGGTTATCCTACGAGCAGTACTTC
j_gene: TRBJ2-3; d_gene: .; v_gene: TRBV5-1; abundance: .; CDR3aa: CASSGKAGATRDTQYF; CDR3nt: TGCGCCAGCAGCGGAAAGGCAGGGGCCACGAGGGATACGCAGTATTTT
j_gene: TRBJ2-1; d_gene: TRBD1; v_gene: TRBV7-3; abundance: .; CDR3aa: CASSPQGASYNEQFF; CDR3nt: TGTGCCAGCAGCCCCCAGGGGGCTTCCTACAATGAGCAGTTCTTC
j_gene: TRBJ2-1; d_gene: TRBD2; v_gene: TRBV6-1; abundance: .; CDR3aa: CASKESGVYNEQFF; CDR3nt: TGTGCCAGCAAGGAAAGCGGGGTCTACAATGAGCAGTTCTTC
j_gene: TRBJ1-5; d_gene: .; v_gene: TRBV2; abundance: .; CDR3aa: CASSGLLASNQPQHF; CDR3nt: TGTGCCAGCAGTGGGCTTCTCGCTAGCAATCAGCCCCAGCATTTT
j_gene: TRBJ2-3; d_gene: TRBD2; v_gene: TRBV7-9; abundance: .; CDR3aa: CASSPRVSGRYTDTQYF; CDR3nt: TGTGCCAGCAGCCCTCGGGTTAGCGGGAGATACACAGATACGCAGTATTTT
j_gene: TRBJ2-3; d_gene: TRBD2; v_gene: TRBV25-1; abundance: .; CDR3aa: CASSDWLAGGPDTQYF; CDR3nt: TGTGCCAGCAGTGATTGGCTAGCGGGGGGGCCAGATACGCAGTATTTT
j_gene: TRBJ2-3; d_gene: TRBD1; v_gene: TRBV7-9; abundance: .; CDR3aa: CASSLRGLVDTQYF; CDR3nt: TGTGCCAGCAGCTTAAGGGGGCTAGTAGATACGCAGTATTTT
j_gene: TRBJ1-1; d_gene: .; v_gene: TRBV7-2; abundance: .; CDR3aa: CASSLGWANTEAFF; CDR3nt: TGTGCCAGCAGCTTAGGGTGGGCGAACACTGAAGCTTTCTTT
j_gene: TRBJ1-2; d_gene: .; v_gene: TRBV5-4; abundance: .; CDR3aa: CASSSGHGQNYGYTF; CDR3nt: TGTGCCAGCAGCTCCGGACATGGACAGAACTATGGCTACACCTTC
j_gene: TRBJ1-5; d_gene: TRBD1; v_gene: TRBV19; abundance: .; CDR3aa: CASSSQGAQPQHF; CDR3nt: TGTGCCAGTAGTAGTCAGGGGGCTCAGCCCCAGCATTTT
j_gene: TRBJ2-1; d_gene: TRBD1; v_gene: TRBV11-2; abundance: .; CDR3aa: CASRRTGNNEQFF; CDR3nt: TGTGCCAGCAGGAGGACAGGGAACAATGAGCAGTTCTTC
j_gene: TRBJ2-3; d_gene: .; v_gene: TRBV6-1; abundance: .; CDR3aa: CASSEVRGSQDTQYF; CDR3nt: TGTGCCAGCAGTGAAGTTCGGGGAAGCCAGGATACGCAGTATTTT
j_gene: TRBJ1-4; d_gene: TRBD1; v_gene: TRBV7-9; abundance: .; CDR3aa: CASSLGQGAGNEKLFF; CDR3nt: TGTGCCAGCAGCTTAGGGCAGGGGGCTGGTAATGAAAAACTGTTTTTT